This T cell receptor beta chain emerged from a study of neurological immune-mediated disorders. The V gene lost 1 base and the J gene lost 0 bases, with 13 bases spanning the gap. This CDR3 has 17 amino acids. Germline assignment: CDR1 SGHAT and CDR2 FQNNGV. Findings of the study overall: Multiple sclerosis was found to have the least TCR clonal expansion, below healthy controls, and HTLV-1-associated myelopathy the most.

For the unsorted libraries, 2 million PBMCs stored at -80 C served as input. As regards this clonotype: The antigen remains undetermined.

TCRdb passed the 5' RACE reads through MiXCR, listing each CDR3 protein once. The sample has around 50,000 distinct CDR3 sequences, under 4.5% seen once. Input material: PBMCs. This clonotype was obtained from a woman in her 30s with multiple sclerosis. V usage is TRBV11-2 and J usage is TRBJ2-1; D might be TRBD1 (5 bases). The CDR3 DNA sequence: TGTGCCAGCAGCTTAGGAGGTGGGGCGAACTCCTACAATGAGCAGTTCTTC. This codes for CASSLGGGANSYNEQFF.